The 10 T cell receptor beta chains listed next were all sequenced from one sample in a study of beta chain features in type 1 diabetes listed by TCRdb under 2018. Libraries were built with the immunoSEQ multiplex PCR assay. All of the isolated RNA was reverse transcribed with the High Capacity cDNA Reverse Transcription Kit, so expressed TCRB transcripts were sequenced. Not all clones reach the TCRdb copy of this immuneACCESS table, which keeps in-frame sequences only. Checked studies attribute under half of the gap to unresolved V genes and leave the rest unexplained. This sample has around 340,000 clones in its table, and less than 9.5% of those were observed once. The ten largest make up approximately 0.44% of the sample. The sample consisted of central memory CD4+ T cells from blood. The receptor source for this set is a woman under 30 in good health.

The chain has TRBV18 and TRBJ2-7; D gene ambiguous. The germline CDR1 and CDR2 sequences are KGHSH and LQKENI. The CDR3 runs 13 residues. V lost 6 bases and J 0 bases, leaving 9 bases between the germline ends. CDR3 protein: CASSETGSYEQYF. As DNA, the CDR3 is TGTGCCAGCTCCGAGACGGGCTCCTACGAGCAGTACTTC.

This clone was recorded a few times. The chain links TRBV19 to TRBJ2-1; TRBD2 matches 10 bases. The CDR3 is made up of 15 amino acids. Germline V gives CDR1 LNHDA, CDR2 SQIVND (reference sequence). The V gene end was trimmed by 6 bases and the J gene end by 5 bases; junction bases not matched to a gene: 7. CDR3 region: CASRRGLAYNNEQFF. CDR3 sequence (DNA): TGTGCCAGTAGGCGGGGACTAGCGTACAACAATGAGCAGTTCTTC.

Only a few counts were recorded for this clone. CDR3 amino acids: CASSPDRGLNQPQHF. CDR3 bases: TGTGCCAGCAGCCCGGACAGGGGGCTCAATCAGCCCCAGCATTTT. V gene TRBV5-6 combines with J gene TRBJ1-5; 11 bases agree with TRBD1. This CDR3 spans 15 amino acids. From germline, CDR1 is SGHDT and CDR2 YYEEEE. V dropped 4 bases and J dropped 3; count of bases not matched to a gene: 3.

Concerning this clone itself: In the same sample, other DNA sequences code for this CDR3. This rearrangement joins TRBV28 to TRBJ1-2; 9 bases are shared with TRBD1. The CDR3 runs to 13 residues. Germline V gene data show CDR1 as MDHEN and CDR2 as SYDVKM. The V and J ends lost 5 bases and 3 bases, in that order; junction bases with no gene match: 1. The CDR3, as DNA: TGTGCCAGCAGTACAGGGGGCTACTATGGCTACACCTTC. Protein product: CASSTGGYYGYTF.

This clone occurred a few times. Distinct nucleotide sequences in the sample also encode this CDR3. This chain joins TRBV29-1 and TRBJ2-1; 8 bases are a match to TRBD2. The CDR3 consists of 14 residues. CDR1 and CDR2 from the germline V gene are SQVTM and ANQGSEA. J lost 9 bases, V lost 7 bases, and 14 bases had no gene match. CDR3 sequence (DNA): TGCAGCGCGCCTCTAACCGGGACTAGTCGTGAGCAGTTCTTC. It encodes CSAPLTGTSREQFF.

This clone appeared many times. The chain joins TRBV14 to TRBJ1-1; D is ambiguous. Trimming removed 5 bases at V and 1 base at J, with 11 bases between. The germline CDR1 and CDR2 sequences are SGHDN and FVKESK. The CDR3 covers 14 residues. This CDR3 reads CASSSRARNTEAFF. DNA for the CDR3: TGTGCCAGCAGCTCTCGGGCCCGGAACACTGAAGCTTTCTTT.

This clone was seen a few times. V usage is TRBV7-2 and J usage is TRBJ2-1; 9 bases line up with TRBD2. The V segment lost 3 bases and the J segment 1 base; nucleotides outside the gene matches: 4. Germline values: CDR1 SGHTA, CDR2 FQGNSA. This CDR3 spans 16 amino acids. CDR3 nucleotides: TGTGCCAGCAGCTTCGGTGCGGGGGGGTCCTACAATGAGCAGTTCTTC. As protein: CASSFGAGGSYNEQFF.

V gene TRBV7-8 combines with J gene TRBJ2-1; maybe TRBD2 (6 bases). The germline V and J ends were trimmed by 2 bases and 3 bases, with 11 bases remaining between them. This CDR3 has 15 residues. The V gene's germline CDR1 is SGHVS and CDR2 FQNEAQ. The DNA of the CDR3 is TGTGCCAGCAGCTTAAGAGGCGGGAACTACAATGAGCAGTTCTTC. Protein sequence: CASSLRGGNYNEQFF.

This chain links TRBV29-1 with TRBJ1-1; tentatively, D is TRBD1 (5 bases). V was cut by 4 bases and J by 0 bases, with 9 bases left in between. CDR1 is SQVTM, CDR2 ANQGSEA, per germline. CDR3 length: 13 residues. The DNA of the CDR3 is TGCAGCGTTGCCAGGGTCATGAACACTGAAGCTTTCTTT. It translates to CSVARVMNTEAFF.

This clone has ten or more counts. The gene calls are TRBV18 and TRBJ1-4; D remains ambiguous. The CDR3 covers 12 residues. Germline V gene lookup returns CDR1 KGHSH and CDR2 LQKENI. V lost 3 bases and J 8 bases, leaving 7 bases between the germline ends. The CDR3 loop reads CASSPGEEKLFF. The DNA for the CDR3 is TGTGCCAGCTCACCTGGGGAAGAAAAACTGTTTTTT.